The source of this TCR beta chain is a study of T-cell reconstitution after alpha-beta-depleted transplantation in children. Overall study findings and caveats: Diversity and T-cell counts at one year after transplant derived mostly from new T cells.

This clonotype was seen only a few times. What it binds is not known. Preparation of the TCRbeta library was carried out with unique molecular identifiers. Using its own MiXCR run on the PCR reads, TCRdb lists one record per CDR3 protein. The table records 600,000 or so distinct CDR3 sequences, 23% of them present only once. With 4 bases removed from V and 7 bases from J, the gap between germline ends came to 17 bases. In germline, CDR1 is SGHTA, CDR2 FQGNSA. The CDR3 contains 15 residues. The rearrangement uses TRBV7-2 and TRBJ2-1; the D gene could be TRBD1 or TRBD2 (5 bases each). This TCR came from a boy under three years old who had a stem cell transplant for acute myeloid leukemia, so the T cells may come from the graft donor. The sequenced sample was PBMCs, mostly from graft donor cells, obtained 360 days after TCRalphabeta/CD19-depleted stem cell transplant. CDR3 in amino acids: CASSYPNGGGNEQFF. The CDR3 nucleotides read TGTGCCAGCAGCTACCCTAACGGTGGGGGTAATGAGCAGTTCTTC.